These 23 T cell receptor beta chains were all obtained from the same sample, sequenced in a study of cytomegalovirus exposure and HLA in healthy donors. 13 Jbeta primers and 60 Vbeta primers were used for the PCR. Only in-frame clones appear in the TCRdb table, and some are missing; sequencing was by immunoSEQ multiplex PCR. The data contain approximately 65,000 clones, approximately 64% of them singletons. Input material: PBMCs. These receptors all come from a man between 35 and 55 years old in good health and CMV-seropositive.

This clone has more than one count but fewer than ten. This sequence joins TRBV15 and TRBJ1-2; 7 bases fit TRBD1. Germline CDR1 LNHNV, CDR2 YYDKDF (reference sequence). Trimming cost V 0 bases and J 5 bases; bases outside gene matches: 6. This CDR3 comprises 15 residues. The CDR3 nucleotides read TGTGCCACCAGCAGAGACACACAGGGGTCGTATGGCTACACCTTC. It translates to CATSRDTQGSYGYTF.

This chain connects TRBV30 to TRBJ1-6; D ambiguous. The CDR3 spans 15 residues. Germline values: CDR1 GTSNPN, CDR2 SVGIG (reference sequence). The V end lost 0 bases, the J end lost 2 bases, and 8 bases lay between the germline ends. The CDR3: CAWSVRRTYNSPLHF. In nucleotides, the CDR3 is TGTGCCTGGAGTGTACGCAGAACCTATAATTCACCCCTCCACTTT.

The chain joins TRBV19 to TRBJ2-1; TRBD1 aligns across 9 bases. Germline V gene data show CDR1 as LNHDA and CDR2 as SQIVND (reference sequence). J lost 7 bases, V lost 5 bases, and 9 bases had no gene match. The CDR3 covers 15 residues. The DNA for the CDR3 is TGTGCCAGTAGTCCCCGACAGGGGGTCGGAAATGAGCAGTTCTTC. The encoded protein is CASSPRQGVGNEQFF.

The genes are TRBV7-2 and TRBJ1-6, with D tentatively TRBD1 (5 bases). Between the trimmed V and J ends, which lost 8 bases and 7 bases, there was a span of 15 bases. Germline CDR1 reads SGHTA; CDR2 reads FQGNSA. The CDR3 totals 14 residues. The CDR3 nucleotides are TGTGCCAGCGGAATCCAGGGTTACAATTCACCCCTCCACTTT. Protein: CASGIQGYNSPLHF.

This clone was recorded a few times. The genes are TRBV11-3 and TRBJ2-3; TRBD2 aligns across 10 bases. From germline, CDR1 is SGHNT and CDR2 YENEEA. The CDR3 sequence is 15 residues long. J gave up 5 bases and V 5 bases, and 7 bases lay outside the gene matches. CDR3 nucleotides: TGTGCCAGCAGCCCCGGGACTAGCGAGGGAGATACGCAGTATTTT. It encodes CASSPGTSEGDTQYF. Full variable domain (missing parts from reference TRBV11-3 and TRBJ2-3): EAGVVQSPRYKIIEKKQPVAFWCNPISGHNTLYWYLQNLGQGPELLIRYENEEAVDDSQLPKDRFSAERLKGVDSTLKIQPAELGDSAVYLCASSPGTSEGDTQYFGPGTRLTVL.

This clone was seen more than once but under ten times. The chain has TRBV10-3 and TRBJ1-5; 10 bases align to TRBD1. Trimming removed 8 bases from V and 5 bases from J; junction bases left unmatched: 3. The germline gives CDR1 ENHRY, CDR2 SYGVKD. The CDR3 sequence is 13 residues long. CDR3 bases: TGTGCCATCCGGGACAGGGGACATCAGCCCCAGCATTTT. Protein: CAIRDRGHQPQHF.

The genes are TRBV30 and TRBJ2-7; D not certain. The V end lost 5 bases, the J end lost 0 bases, and 11 bases lay between the germline ends. This CDR3 is built from 13 residues. Germline lookup yields CDR1 GTSNPN and CDR2 SVGIG (reference sequence). This chain's CDR3 is CAWSPKPSYEQYF. In DNA, the CDR3 is TGTGCCTGGTCTCCGAAGCCCTCCTACGAGCAGTACTTC.

The chain has TRBV6-1 and TRBJ2-7; D is unclear. Germline CDR1 and CDR2: MNHNS and SASEGT. There are 11 residues in the CDR3. The V end was cut by 11 bases, the J end by 2 bases, with 10 bases between. Written as DNA, the CDR3 is TGTGCCCTGGGCCTTACCTACGAGCAGTACTTC. Its translation is CALGLTYEQYF.

This clone appeared a single time. V gene TRBV5-1 combines with J gene TRBJ1-2; D might be TRBD1 (6 bases). V lost 0 bases and J 2 bases, leaving 8 bases between the germline ends. The CDR3 is made up of 14 amino acids. CDR1 is SGHRS and CDR2 is YFSETQ in the germline V gene. The CDR3 region is CASSLGTANYGYTF. CDR3 coding DNA: TGCGCCAGCAGCTTGGGGACAGCCAACTATGGCTACACCTTC.

Only one count was recorded for this clone. This rearrangement joins TRBV14 to TRBJ2-7, with D maybe TRBD2 (6 bases). V lost 5 bases and J lost 0, with 11 bases in between. Germline CDR1 SGHDN, CDR2 FVKESK. This CDR3 comprises 14 residues. CDR3 region: CASSIGTGSYEQYF. The CDR3 DNA reads TGTGCCAGCAGCATAGGGACTGGCTCCTACGAGCAGTACTTC.

This sequence joins TRBV29-1 and TRBJ2-7; D not certain. The CDR3 loop spans 14 amino acids. The V end lost 6 bases, the J end lost 1 base, and 16 bases lay between the germline ends. Germline V lookup: CDR1 SQVTM, CDR2 ANQGSEA. The CDR3 DNA follows: TGCAGCGTCCTAGGCCCTCAAACTTCCTACGAGCAGTACTTC. Amino acids: CSVLGPQTSYEQYF.

This rearrangement joins TRBV6-5 to TRBJ1-1; D is ambiguous. With 2 bases removed from V and 5 bases from J, the gap between germline ends came to 15 bases. The CDR3 contains 15 residues. Germline lookup yields CDR1 MNHEY and CDR2 SVGAGI. The CDR3 reads CASSYEGGVGTEAFF. The CDR3 coding sequence is TGTGCCAGCAGTTACGAGGGAGGAGTTGGGACTGAAGCTTTCTTT.

This sequence joins TRBV4-3 and TRBJ2-3; D perhaps matches TRBD2 (6 bases). Trimming took 3 bases from V and 3 from J, leaving 7 bases between them. The CDR3 is 13 residues long. Germline assignment: CDR1 LGHNA and CDR2 YSLEER. CDR3 coding DNA: TGCGCCAGCAGCCAGCGGGAAACAGATACGCAGTATTTT. Amino acids: CASSQRETDTQYF.

The V call is TRBV7-9, the J call TRBJ1-4; 9 bases fit TRBD1. The germline V gene has CDR1 SEHNR and CDR2 FQNEAQ (reference sequence). V gave up 3 bases and J gave up 5 bases; unmatched junction bases: 4. The CDR3 is 15 residues long. CDR3 in amino acids: CASSFGQGFNEKLFF. DNA of the CDR3: TGTGCCAGCAGCTTCGGACAGGGGTTCAATGAAAAACTGTTTTTT.

This rearrangement joins TRBV7-2 to TRBJ1-6; D may be TRBD1 (5 bases). The CDR3 runs to 14 residues. Trimming shortened V by 5 bases and J by 7 bases, and 12 bases separated the two germline ends. CDR1 SGHTA and CDR2 FQGNSA come from the germline V gene. CDR3 amino acids: CASSPRGGNSPLHF. CDR3 sequence (DNA): TGTGCCAGCAGCCCCCGGGGGGGGAATTCACCCCTCCACTTT.

The chain is built from TRBV6-1 and TRBJ1-6, with D hard to call. Germline CDR1 is MNHNS and CDR2 is SASEGT. CDR3 length: 14 residues. V lost 10 bases to trimming and J lost 5 bases, with 15 bases between them. CDR3 coding DNA: TGTGCCACGGGGAGGGTAATCCATAATTCACCCCTCCACTTT. This sequence encodes CATGRVIHNSPLHF.

This clone appeared a few times. The chain has TRBV4-3 and TRBJ2-1, with D tentatively TRBD2 (6 bases). There are 17 residues in the CDR3. CDR1 and CDR2 from the germline V gene are LGHNA and YSLEER. The V and J ends lost 3 bases and 2 bases respectively, with 17 bases between them. The CDR3 here is CASSHLFSPGAYNEQFF. CDR3 coding DNA: TGCGCCAGCAGCCACTTATTCAGTCCGGGGGCCTACAATGAGCAGTTCTTC.

This chain connects TRBV6-5 to TRBJ2-5; D may be TRBD1 (5 bases). CDR3 size: 13 residues. CDR1 and CDR2 from the germline V gene are MNHEY and SVGAGI. V shed 6 bases and J shed 3 bases, with 11 bases lying between them. The CDR3 nucleotides read TGTGCCAGCAGCCTCAACAGGAAAGAGACCCAGTACTTC. This sequence encodes CASSLNRKETQYF.

The rearrangement joins TRBV7-9 to TRBJ2-1; 8 bases line up with TRBD2. The V segment lost 3 bases and the J segment 5 bases; nucleotides outside the gene matches: 15. The CDR3 is made up of 18 amino acids. CDR1 and CDR2 from the germline V gene are SEHNR and FQNEAQ (reference sequence). The CDR3, as DNA: TGTGCCAGCAGCTTTCAACGTGGGGCGGGGGGTAGGGACAATGAGCAGTTCTTC. This sequence encodes CASSFQRGAGGRDNEQFF. The full variable domain, in which reference TRBV7-9 and TRBJ2-1 provide the parts outside the CDR3, is DTGVSQNPRHKITKRGQNVTFRCDPISEHNRLYWYRQTLGQGPEFLTYFQNEAQLEKSRLLSDRFSAERPKGSFSTLEIQRTEQGDSAMYLCASSFQRGAGGRDNEQFFGPGTRLTVL.

This sequence joins TRBV9 and TRBJ2-6; possibly TRBD1 for D (6 bases). Trimming left V 4 bases short and J 4 bases short, with 12 bases between. Germline lookup yields CDR1 SGDLS and CDR2 YYNGEE. This CDR3 has 15 amino acids. CDR3 nucleotides: TGTGCCAGCAGCCCAGGGACATACGGGGCCAACGTCCTGACTTTC. Its translation: CASSPGTYGANVLTF.

This chain joins TRBV7-3 and TRBJ2-5, with TRBD2 matching 10 bases. Losses at the gene ends were 9 bases for V and 5 bases for J; bases not matched to a gene: 12. The length of the CDR3 is 15 residues. Germline V CDR1 and CDR2: SGHTA, FQGTGA. For the CDR3, the DNA is TGTGCCAGACCCGCTGGGCTAGCGGGAGTGGAGACCCAGTACTTC. Amino acid sequence: CARPAGLAGVETQYF.

This chain connects TRBV2 to TRBJ1-1, with TRBD1 identical over 7 bases. Germline CDR1 and CDR2: SNHLY and FYNNEI. Germline trimming cut 6 bases from V and 4 bases from J; bases unmatched to any gene: 8. The CDR3 length is 14 residues. The CDR3 bases are TGTGCCAGCAGGTCCACAGGGGCATTCACTGAAGCTTTCTTT. Its translation is CASRSTGAFTEAFF.

This clone was seen a handful of times. The genes are TRBV6-5 and TRBJ2-1; the D gene is possibly TRBD2 (6 bases). Trimming left V 7 bases short and J 8 bases short, with 21 bases between. Germline V gene data show CDR1 as MNHEY and CDR2 as SVGAGI. This CDR3 has 15 amino acids. CDR3 in amino acids: CASTLKAGSPHEQFF. CDR3 in DNA: TGTGCCAGCACCTTAAAGGCGGGATCCCCCCATGAGCAGTTCTTC.